The 27 T cell receptor beta chains below all came from one sample that was sequenced in a study of T cell responses to AZD1222 COVID-19 vaccine (dated by TCRdb to the early 2020s). Receptor libraries were prepared by the immunoSEQ multiplex PCR assay. TCRdb's version of the immuneACCESS table is confined to in-frame rearrangements and falls short of the full clone set. An unresolved V gene accounts for under half of the shortfall where checked; the remainder is of unknown origin. The sample yields about 78,000 clones; 90% were counted once. More than 2.5% of the sample belongs to the ten largest clones. The time point label here, explained by the study, means: about 28 days (+/-7) after the second vaccine dose. Sequenced here: peripheral blood, sampled 28 days after the second AZD1222 dose. Receptors originate from an adult who received the AZD1222 COVID-19 vaccine.

The chain links TRBV5-6 to TRBJ2-7; possibly TRBD1 or TRBD2 for D (5 bases each). The V gene lost 4 bases and the J gene lost 3 bases, with 11 bases spanning the gap. The CDR3 consists of 13 residues. CDR1 SGHDT and CDR2 YYEEEE come from the germline V gene. Here the CDR3 DNA reads TGTGCCAGCAGCCGTTGGGGGTACTACGAGCAGTACTTC. It encodes CASSRWGYYEQYF.

This sequence joins TRBV30 and TRBJ1-2; tentative D call: TRBD1 (5 bases). Per germline, CDR1 GTSNPN and CDR2 SVGIG (reference sequence). CDR3 length: 14 residues. V lost 2 bases and J lost 3, with 13 bases in between. The CDR3 is CAWSPSGRDYGYTF. The DNA of the CDR3 is TGTGCCTGGAGTCCCTCGGGACGGGACTATGGCTACACCTTC.

This clone was seen a single time. This sequence joins TRBV6-1 and TRBJ1-2; D is ambiguous. V shed 11 bases and J shed 3 bases, with 13 bases lying between them. The length of the CDR3 is 12 residues. Germline values: CDR1 MNHNS, CDR2 SASEGT. The CDR3 DNA follows: TGTGCCGCCGGGGATGAGGACTATGGCTACACCTTC. Translating it yields CAAGDEDYGYTF.

This rearrangement joins TRBV7-9 to TRBJ2-5, with D possibly being TRBD1 (6 bases). V lost 6 bases and J 4 bases, leaving 18 bases between the germline ends. Germline-derived CDR1 and CDR2 are SEHNR and FQNEAQ (reference sequence). The CDR3 sequence is 15 residues long. Here the CDR3 DNA reads TGTGCCAGCAGACTACAGGGCGCGTTTAGAGAGACCCAGTACTTC. It is translated as CASRLQGAFRETQYF. Full variable domain (missing parts from reference TRBV7-9 and TRBJ2-5): DTGVSQNPRHKITKRGQNVTFRCDPISEHNRLYWYRQTLGQGPEFLTYFQNEAQLEKSRLLSDRFSAERPKGSFSTLEIQRTEQGDSAMYLCASRLQGAFRETQYFGPGTRLLVL.

This chain connects TRBV6-6 to TRBJ2-2, with D tentatively TRBD1 (5 bases). Between the trimmed V and J ends, which lost 6 bases and 2 bases, there was a span of 13 bases. Germline CDR1 is MNHNY and CDR2 is SVGAGI (reference sequence). This CDR3 is built from 15 residues. The CDR3 DNA reads TGTGCCAGCAGGGGGTACAGGCCTAACACCGGGGAGCTGTTTTTT. It encodes CASRGYRPNTGELFF.

The chain recombines TRBV2 with TRBJ1-1; TRBD1 is a possible D gene (5 bases). The CDR3 consists of 13 residues. Germline V lookup: CDR1 SNHLY, CDR2 FYNNEI. V gave up 6 bases and J gave up 7 bases, with 15 bases separating them. The CDR3 coding sequence is TGTGCCAGCAGGCCAACAGGCCTCGATGAAGCTTTCTTT. This sequence encodes CASRPTGLDEAFF.

The chain uses TRBV27 and TRBJ1-1, with D possibly TRBD1 on 5 matching bases. The germline V gene has CDR1 MNHEY and CDR2 SMNVEV (reference sequence). Trimming pared 3 bases from V and 2 bases from J, leaving 10 bases between. The CDR3 sequence is 14 residues long. CDR3 amino acids: CASSFRGSNTEAFF. The CDR3 DNA reads TGTGCCAGCAGTTTTCGGGGCAGCAACACTGAAGCTTTCTTT.

The V call is TRBV12-3 or TRBV12-4, the J call TRBJ1-1, with D unclear. The length of the CDR3 is 13 residues. V lost 3 bases to trimming and J lost 1 base, with 6 bases between them. The CDR3 is CASSFQWNTEAFF. CDR3 DNA sequence: TGTGCCAGCAGTTTTCAGTGGAACACTGAAGCTTTCTTT.

V usage is TRBV3-1 (or the pseudogene TRBV3-2) and J usage is TRBJ2-2, with 7 bases that match TRBD2. V lost 2 bases, J lost 6 bases, and 9 bases stayed unmatched. Germline lookup yields CDR1 LGHDT and CDR2 YNNKEL (reference sequence). This CDR3 has 16 amino acids. CDR3 sequence reads: CASSQMAGVVAGELFF. CDR3 bases: TGTGCCAGCAGCCAAATGGCGGGAGTAGTCGCCGGGGAGCTGTTTTTT.

V is TRBV4-1 and J is TRBJ1-1; maybe TRBD1 (5 bases). The germline V gene has CDR1 MGHRA and CDR2 YSYEKL. The CDR3 spans 14 residues. V was shortened by 5 bases and J by 4 bases, with 14 bases between the two germline ends. The CDR3 coding sequence is TGCGCCAGCAGCTCGGGGGTGACGGGCACTGAAGCTTTCTTT. Translated: CASSSGVTGTEAFF.

The genes are TRBV28 and TRBJ1-6; no clear D gene. The germline V gene has CDR1 MDHEN and CDR2 SYDVKM. V was trimmed by 5 bases and J by 6 bases, leaving 8 bases between them. The length of the CDR3 is 13 residues. CDR3 DNA sequence: TGTGCCAGCAGTAAGGACTTTAATTCACCCCTCCACTTT. It encodes CASSKDFNSPLHF.

For this clone: At the DNA level, this CDR3 is encoded by other sequences in the same sample as well. This chain uses TRBV5-1 with TRBJ1-1, with TRBD1 as a possible D gene (6 bases). The CDR3 totals 15 residues. V lost 0 bases to trimming and J lost 1 base, with 10 bases between them. CDR1 and CDR2 from the germline V gene are SGHRS and YFSETQ. CDR3 sequence: CASSLALGGNTEAFF. Written as DNA, the CDR3 is TGCGCCAGCAGCTTGGCCTTAGGGGGGAACACTGAAGCTTTCTTT.

V is TRBV13 and J is TRBJ2-1; 10 bases fit TRBD2. V was pared by 5 bases and J by 8 bases, with 18 bases of the junction left unmatched. CDR3 size: 18 residues. The germline CDR1 and CDR2 sequences are PRHDT and FYEKMQ (reference sequence). The CDR3 bases are TGTGCCAGCAGCCCCCGGGGACTAGCGACCCGAAGTCGGTATGAGCAGTTCTTC. It encodes CASSPRGLATRSRYEQFF.

The chain employs TRBV11-3 and TRBJ2-2; D gene unclear. The CDR3 runs 15 residues. V was pared by 5 bases and J by 1 base, with 11 bases between. The germline V gene encodes CDR1 SGHNT and CDR2 YENEEA. In DNA form, the CDR3 reads TGTGCCAGCAGCCCGAGGATAGTGAACACCGGGGAGCTGTTTTTT. This sequence encodes CASSPRIVNTGELFF.

The chain employs TRBV12-3 or TRBV12-4 and TRBJ2-2, with 7 bases identical to TRBD1. V was pared by 4 bases and J by 10 bases, with 6 bases of the junction left unmatched. The CDR3 totals 13 residues. CDR3 nucleotide sequence: TGTGCCAGCAGTTCCGCCACAGGGGAGGAGCTGTTTTTT. It encodes CASSSATGEELFF.

Written as DNA, the CDR3 is TGTGCCTGGAGTGTGCTAGCGGGAGGCCCTTACGAGCAGTACTTC. Translated: CAWSVLAGGPYEQYF. This sequence joins TRBV30 and TRBJ2-7, with 11 bases matching TRBD2. V shed 0 bases and J 4 bases; nucleotides not matched to a gene: 5. The CDR3 has 15 residues. CDR1 and CDR2 from the germline V gene are GTSNPN and SVGIG (reference sequence).

In this sample, this clone turned up once. This chain connects TRBV5-6 to TRBJ2-2; no clear D gene. Trimming took off 2 bases at V and 5 bases at J, with 10 bases between the two ends. CDR3 length: 14 amino acids. Germline values: CDR1 SGHDT, CDR2 YYEEEE. CDR3 DNA sequence: TGTGCCAGCAGCTTAGACTCGGCGACCGGGGAGCTGTTTTTT. Residues: CASSLDSATGELFF.

Here the CDR3 reads CAISYGLAGEVGELFF. As DNA, the CDR3 is TGTGCCATCAGTTATGGACTAGCGGGAGAGGTCGGGGAGCTGTTTTTT. V is TRBV10-3 and J is TRBJ2-2; 13 nucleotides align to TRBD2. Per germline, CDR1 ENHRY and CDR2 SYGVKD. The V segment lost 5 bases and the J segment 7 bases; nucleotides outside the gene matches: 7. The CDR3 length is 16 residues.

This clone was detected only once. This sequence joins TRBV7-8 and TRBJ1-2; maybe TRBD1 (5 bases). The CDR3 has 14 amino acids. Between the trimmed V and J ends, which lost 3 bases and 4 bases, there was a span of 12 bases. The germline V gene has CDR1 SGHVS and CDR2 FQNEAQ. The CDR3 loop reads CASSFQGDGYGYTF. DNA of the CDR3: TGTGCCAGCAGCTTTCAAGGGGATGGCTATGGCTACACCTTC.

The chain links TRBV11-3 to TRBJ1-4; 7 nucleotides match TRBD1. Germline CDR1 reads SGHNT; CDR2 reads YENEEA. V lost 5 bases, J lost 4 bases, and 7 bases stayed unmatched. The CDR3 is 15 amino acids. The CDR3 nucleotides read TGTGCCAGCAGCGCGGGACAGAGCCTTAATGAAAAACTGTTTTTT. The encoded protein is CASSAGQSLNEKLFF.

This clone was detected once. This sequence joins TRBV4-2 and TRBJ1-1; 8 nucleotides line up with TRBD1. Germline V gene data show CDR1 as LGHNA and CDR2 as YNFKEQ. V was clipped by 3 bases and J by 4 bases; unmatched bases: 13. The CDR3 spans 17 residues. The CDR3 sequence is CASSQTDRDGDGTEAFF. In nucleotides, the CDR3 is TGTGCCAGCAGCCAGACGGACAGGGACGGTGACGGCACTGAAGCTTTCTTT.

The chain uses TRBV11-3 and TRBJ2-1; D is uncertain. The V gene's germline CDR1 is SGHNT and CDR2 YENEEA. The length of the CDR3 is 13 residues. V lost 0 bases, J lost 10 bases, and 10 bases lay in between. The CDR3 nucleotides read TGTGCCAGCAGCTTAGATCTCGGAAGGGAGCAGTTCTTC. Its protein is CASSLDLGREQFF.

The chain has TRBV10-3 and TRBJ2-2, with D hard to call. CDR1 is ENHRY, CDR2 SYGVKD, per germline. V was trimmed by 4 bases and J by 8 bases, leaving 5 bases between them. The CDR3 consists of 11 residues. This CDR3 reads CAISAEGELFF. The CDR3 nucleotides are TGTGCCATCAGTGCTGAAGGGGAGCTGTTTTTT.

This sequence joins TRBV4-2 and TRBJ2-7; no firm D call. Trimming shortened V by 0 bases and J by 0 bases, and 9 bases separated the two germline ends. The germline CDR1 and CDR2 sequences are LGHNA and YNFKEQ. The CDR3 extends over 15 amino acids. In DNA form, the CDR3 reads TGTGCCAGCAGCCAAGACCCGGTATCCTCCTACGAGCAGTACTTC. Protein: CASSQDPVSSYEQYF.

In its sample, this clone was seen once. This chain links TRBV9 with TRBJ2-2; TRBD2 matches at 10 bases. After removal of 3 bases from V and 4 bases from J, the junction contained 9 bases not matched to a gene. The CDR3 loop spans 17 amino acids. CDR1 is SGDLS and CDR2 is YYNGEE in the germline V gene. The CDR3 sequence is CASSAPLAGAGTGELFF. DNA of the CDR3: TGTGCCAGCAGCGCCCCCCTAGCGGGGGCGGGCACCGGGGAGCTGTTTTTT.

The chain employs TRBV9 and TRBJ1-2; the D is unclear. Deletions cut 6 bases from V and 3 bases from J, with 9 bases between. Germline loops: CDR1 SGDLS, CDR2 YYNGEE. This CDR3 contains 12 residues. CDR3 amino acids: CASKSQYYGYTF. CDR3 DNA: TGTGCCAGCAAGAGTCAGTACTATGGCTACACCTTC.

The chain uses TRBV5-5 and TRBJ1-1; no clear D. This CDR3 has 15 amino acids. Per germline, CDR1 SGHKS and CDR2 YYEKEE (reference sequence). V was trimmed by 4 bases and J by 4 bases, leaving 17 bases between them. CDR3 bases: TGTGCCAGCAGCCGCGACCTGAGCGGGGTCACTGAAGCTTTCTTT. The encoded protein is CASSRDLSGVTEAFF.